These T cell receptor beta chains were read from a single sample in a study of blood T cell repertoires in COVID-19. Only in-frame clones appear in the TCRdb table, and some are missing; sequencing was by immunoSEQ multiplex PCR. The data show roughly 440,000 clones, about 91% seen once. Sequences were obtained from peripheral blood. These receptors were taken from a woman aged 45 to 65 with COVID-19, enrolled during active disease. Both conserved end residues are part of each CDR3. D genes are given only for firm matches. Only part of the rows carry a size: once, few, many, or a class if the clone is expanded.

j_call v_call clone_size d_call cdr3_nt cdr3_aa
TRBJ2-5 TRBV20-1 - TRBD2 TGCAGTGCTAGTATACCGACTAGCTTAGAGACCCAGTACTTC CSASIPTSLETQYF
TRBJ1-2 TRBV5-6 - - TGTGCCAGCAGCTCGTCGGGACTTGGCTACACCTTC CASSSSGLGYTF
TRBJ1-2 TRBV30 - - TGTGCCTGGAACCCGGACTTCTTCTCTAACTATGGCTACACCTTC CAWNPDFFSNYGYTF
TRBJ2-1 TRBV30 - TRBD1 TGTGCCTGGAGCCAAGGACAGGGGATTCTCAATGAGCAGTTCTTC CAWSQGQGILNEQFF
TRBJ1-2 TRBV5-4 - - TGTGCCAGCAGCACCTCAGGGGTCATAAACTATGGCTACACCTTC CASSTSGVINYGYTF
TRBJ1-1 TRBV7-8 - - TGTGCCAGCAGCCTTACTATGGGGGGAGCTTTCTTT CASSLTMGGAFF
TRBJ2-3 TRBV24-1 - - TGTGCCACCAGAGACCAGGATACGGACACAGATACGCAGTATTTT CATRDQDTDTDTQYF
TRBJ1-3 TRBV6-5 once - TGTGCCAGCAGACCTTTCCAGGGATCTGGAAACACCATATATTTT CASRPFQGSGNTIYF
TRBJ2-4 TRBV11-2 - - TGTGCCAGCAGCTCGGCCCGGCTAGACATTCAGTACTTC CASSSARLDIQYF
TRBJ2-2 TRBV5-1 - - TGCGCCAGCAGCTTGGATTTAACCGGGGAGCTGTTTTTT CASSLDLTGELFF
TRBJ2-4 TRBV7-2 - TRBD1 TGTGCCAGCAGCTTAGGGGGACAGGGTTTCGGCAAAAACATTCAGTACTTC CASSLGGQGFGKNIQYF
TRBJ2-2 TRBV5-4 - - TGTGCCAGCAGCTTGAATGCGGGGAACACCGGGGAGCTGTTTTTT CASSLNAGNTGELFF
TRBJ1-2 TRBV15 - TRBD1 TGTGCCACCAGCAGAGATTGGGACAGGGTTGACACCTTC CATSRDWDRVDTF
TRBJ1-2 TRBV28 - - TGTGCCAGCAGTTTTGGGGCTGACTATGGCTACACCTTC CASSFGADYGYTF
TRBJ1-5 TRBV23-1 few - TGCGCCAGCAGTCAATCGAGGCTCAATCAGCCCCAGCATTTT CASSQSRLNQPQHF
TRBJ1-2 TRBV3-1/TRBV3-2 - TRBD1 TGTGCCAGCGCAGGGGGGTCCTATGGCTACACCTTC CASAGGSYGYTF
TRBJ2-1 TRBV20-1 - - TGCAGTCTGTGGGCTGGTAATGAGCAGTTCTTC CSLWAGNEQFF
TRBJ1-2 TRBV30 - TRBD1 TGTGCCTGGACCGTGACAGGGGGCGCGGGTGGCTACACCTTC CAWTVTGGAGGYTF
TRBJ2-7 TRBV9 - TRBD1 TGTGCCAGCAGCGTCGGGGACAGGGGGTACGAGCAGTACTTC CASSVGDRGYEQYF
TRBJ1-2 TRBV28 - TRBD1 TGTGCCAGCAGGGAAGAGGGGGCCTTACACTATGGCTACACCTTC CASREEGALHYGYTF
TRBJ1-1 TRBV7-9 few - TGTGCCGCCCACAGGGCCGAGATTGACACTGAAGCTTTCTTT CAAHRAEIDTEAFF
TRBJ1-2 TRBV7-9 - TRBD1 TGTGCCATCGGAATCGTTTCGCAGGGGGACTATGGCTACACCTTC CAIGIVSQGDYGYTF
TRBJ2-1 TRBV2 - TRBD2 TGTGCCAGCAGTGAAAGCCCCTCTAGCGGGACCTACAATGAGCAGTTCTTC CASSESPSSGTYNEQFF
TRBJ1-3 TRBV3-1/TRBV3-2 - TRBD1 TGTGCCAGCAGGCCACAGGGGGCTGCTGGAAACACCATATATTTT CASRPQGAAGNTIYF
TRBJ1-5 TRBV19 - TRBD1 TGTGCCAGTAGTATCAGGGACAGGGGGGGCAATCAGCCCCAGCATTTT CASSIRDRGGNQPQHF
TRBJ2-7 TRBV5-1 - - TGCGCCAGCAGCTGGGGCCTGGGCTACGAGCAGTACTTC CASSWGLGYEQYF
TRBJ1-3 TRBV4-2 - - TGTGCCAGCAGCCAATCGACTGCAGGAAACACCATATATTTT CASSQSTAGNTIYF
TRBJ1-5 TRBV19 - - TGTGCCAGTAGTCCCTATATGACCGAGGGCAATCAGCCCCAGCATTTT CASSPYMTEGNQPQHF
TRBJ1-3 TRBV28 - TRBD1 TGTGCCAGCAGTTTCCACAGGGGAGCTGGAAACACCATATATTTT CASSFHRGAGNTIYF
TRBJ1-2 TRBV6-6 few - TGTGCCAGCAGTTATTCGGGTAACTATGGCTACACCTTC CASSYSGNYGYTF
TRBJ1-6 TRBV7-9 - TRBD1 TGTGCCAGCAGCTTGGGTCAGGGGGTTTCACCCCTCCACTTT CASSLGQGVSPLHF
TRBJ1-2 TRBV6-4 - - TGTGCCAGCAGCGTCTCCAGGGAGGATGGCTACACCTTC CASSVSREDGYTF
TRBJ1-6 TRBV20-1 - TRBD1 TGCAGTGCTAGTACCATAACAGGGGCGATCTCCTATAATTCACCCCTCCACTTT CSASTITGAISYNSPLHF
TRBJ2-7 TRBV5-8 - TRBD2 TGTGCCAGCAGTTCCGGGCGGGGGGACGACGAGCAGTACTTC CASSSGRGDDEQYF
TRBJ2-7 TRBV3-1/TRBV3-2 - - TGTGCCAGCAGCCAAGGGCCGTCCTACGAGCAGTACTTC CASSQGPSYEQYF
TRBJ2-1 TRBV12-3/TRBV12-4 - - TGTGCCAGCAGCCTCAGGGTATACAATGAGCAGTTCTTC CASSLRVYNEQFF
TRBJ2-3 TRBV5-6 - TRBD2 TGTGCCAGCAGGGAGCTAGCGGGGGCAGATACGCAGTATTTT CASRELAGADTQYF
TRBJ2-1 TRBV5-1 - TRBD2 TGCGCCAGCAGCTCCCGGACTAGCAGCCCCCATGAGCAGTTCTTC CASSSRTSSPHEQFF
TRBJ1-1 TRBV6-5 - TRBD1 TGTGCCAGCAGTTCCCCGGGACAGGCGCGGCACACTGAAGCTTTCTTT CASSSPGQARHTEAFF
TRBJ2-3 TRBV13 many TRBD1 TGTGCCAGCAGCTCCAAGCATCGGGACAGCCCAGATACGCAGTATTTT CASSSKHRDSPDTQYF
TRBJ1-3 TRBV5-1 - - TGCGCCAGCAGCTGGACTTCATCCACCTCTGGAAACACCATATATTTT CASSWTSSTSGNTIYF
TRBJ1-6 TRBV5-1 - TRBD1 TGCGCCAGCAGCATTCCGACAGGGAATTCACCCCTCCACTTT CASSIPTGNSPLHF
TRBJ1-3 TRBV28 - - TGTGCCAGCAGCTCACAGGCGGCGAATGGAAACACCATATATTTT CASSSQAANGNTIYF
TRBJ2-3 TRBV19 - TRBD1 TGTGCCAGTAGTATCAGGGACAGGGCCTTCACAGATACGCAGTATTTT CASSIRDRAFTDTQYF